The entry below gives a single T cell receptor (beta chain) sequence along with its context. The target antigen is unknown. The data stem from a study of siplizumab effects on memory and regulatory T cells. Study-wide points: Naive T cells seemed more diverse than memory cells; they also seemed major alloresponse contributors. About 80-95% of proliferating CD4+ or CD8+ clones had no assignable naive or memory phenotype. Siplizumab conditions gave an average of about 62% Treg-derived mappable alloreactive CD4+ clones, versus around 27% for controls.

The data were produced by immunoSEQ multiplex PCR, yet TCRdb's version contains in-frame clones alone and is incomplete. Counted here are more than 85,000 clones, more than 85% occurring once; the ten biggest clones make up approximately 2.7%. What was sequenced was CD4+ T cells sorted from blood. The sequence derives from a human donor in good health. Some clones in this sample may be carry-over from other donors' samples.

This CDR3 is CASSPRTGGRDTQYF. CDR3 coding DNA: TGTGCCAGCAGCCCCCGGACAGGGGGCAGGGATACGCAGTATTTT. This chain links TRBV4-2 with TRBJ2-3; 11 bases match TRBD1. CDR3 length equals 15 residues. Trimming at V came to 4 bases and at J to 6 bases, leaving 6 bases not matched to a gene. Germline CDR1 LGHNA, CDR2 YNFKEQ.